This TCR beta chain was profiled in a study of cytomegalovirus exposure and HLA in healthy donors. Broader study findings: V- and J-gene trimming in TCR beta was tied to a missense DCLRE1C variant by an analysis performed later.

The PCR ran on 60 Vbeta and 13 Jbeta primers. Sequenced by immunoSEQ multiplex PCR; TCRdb stores in-frame clones only, minus some. The data contain over 100,000 clones, 83% of them singletons. A remark on this clone: Its antigen is still unknown.

The CDR3 is 11 residues long. Trimming removed 7 bases from V and 9 bases from J, with 13 bases in between. CDR1 and CDR2 from the germline V gene are SGHRS and YFSETQ. This chain connects TRBV5-1 to TRBJ1-2; the D gene is possibly TRBD1 (5 bases). This TCR was recovered from a man between 40 and 49 years old in good health and CMV-seronegative. The specimen sequenced was PBMCs. In nucleotides, the CDR3 is TGCGCCAGCGCCTTCGGGACTAGCTACACCTTC. It is translated as CASAFGTSYTF.